This section outlines one T cell receptor beta chain sequence together with its context. The target antigen is unknown. The data belong to a study of shared clonotypes between healthy human individuals. Findings of the study overall: Compared with clonotypes that all four donors shared, non-shared clonotypes had lower generation probabilities.

The CDR3 covers 16 residues. Germline CDR1 reads SGHDT; CDR2 reads YYEEEE. The trim removed 4 bases at V and 3 bases at J, leaving 8 bases unmatched. It was across several immunoSEQ plates that each subset's genomic DNA was evenly split. TCRdb keeps only in-frame clones here, not all; method: immunoSEQ multiplex PCR. Here the sample spans millions of clones, about 95% being singletons. The sample taken for sequencing was naive CD4+ T cells sorted from blood. The sample's subset: CD45RA+ positively selected. This TCR was recovered from a man between 18 and 29 years old in good health. The chain employs TRBV5-6 and TRBJ2-3, with 10 bases identical to TRBD1. In nucleotides, the CDR3 is TGTGCCAGCAGCCGTGACAGGGGGCAGTGGACAGATACGCAGTATTTT. Its protein product is CASSRDRGQWTDTQYF.